Each of the 9 T cell receptor beta chains below was sequenced from the same sample in a study of blood T cell repertoires in COVID-19. Profiling relied on immunoSEQ multiplex PCR, and the TCRdb table lists in-frame clones only, not all of them. The sample has approximately 97,000 clones; approximately 81% are singletons. Material: peripheral blood. Receptor source: an elderly man with acute or convalescent COVID-19.

The rearrangement links TRBV30 to TRBJ2-3, with D hard to call. The V end lost 0 bases, the J end lost 1 base, and 14 bases lay between the germline ends. This CDR3 has 16 amino acids. The germline CDR1 and CDR2 sequences are GTSNPN and SVGIG (reference sequence). The CDR3 DNA reads as TGTGCCTGGAGTGTATTGCTCGGTTCGGGCACAGATACGCAGTATTTT. Amino acids: CAWSVLLGSGTDTQYF.

The chain employs TRBV27 and TRBJ1-5, with D perhaps matching TRBD1 (6 bases). V was pared by 5 bases and J by 5 bases, with 13 bases between. From germline, CDR1 is MNHEY and CDR2 SMNVEV (reference sequence). This CDR3 region has 14 residues. CDR3: CASSTHRVDQPQHF. The CDR3 coding sequence is TGTGCCAGCAGTACCCACAGGGTTGATCAGCCCCAGCATTTT.

CDR3 sequence reads: CASSTGLGTYNEQFF. CDR3 DNA: TGTGCCAGCAGTACCGGACTAGGAACCTACAATGAGCAGTTCTTC. The chain recombines TRBV6-5 with TRBJ2-1; 7 bases are a match to TRBD2. Germline V gene lookup returns CDR1 MNHEY and CDR2 SVGAGI. The CDR3 is 15 residues long. J was trimmed by 2 bases and V by 5 bases; bases with no gene match: 6.

CDR3 nucleotides: TGTGCCAGCAGCCCCGTAGGGACAGGGGGAAGTGAGCAGTTCTTC. This gives the protein CASSPVGTGGSEQFF. This chain connects TRBV5-4 to TRBJ2-1, with 11 bases that match TRBD1. This CDR3 region has 15 residues. Germline V gives CDR1 SGHNT, CDR2 YYREEE (reference sequence). Trimming at V came to 4 bases and at J to 9 bases, leaving 9 bases not matched to a gene.

The rearrangement joins TRBV30 to TRBJ1-4, with 8 positions matching TRBD1. The germline V gene has CDR1 GTSNPN and CDR2 SVGIG (reference sequence). V lost 6 bases, J lost 8 bases, and 8 bases stayed unmatched. CDR3 length: 13 amino acids. For the CDR3, the DNA is TGTGCCTGCCTGCAGGGGGCTATGGAAAAACTGTTTTTT. This gives the protein CACLQGAMEKLFF. Full variable domain (remainder filled in from reference TRBV30 and TRBJ1-4): SQTIHQWPATLVQPVGSPLSLECTVEGTSNPNLYWYRQAAGRGLQLLFYSVGIGQISSEVPQNLSASRPQDRQFILSSKKLLLSDSGFYLCACLQGAMEKLFFGSGTQLSVL.

The J gene is TRBJ1-5, the V gene TRBV28; 8 bases map to TRBD1. Trimming removed 7 bases from V and 6 bases from J; junction bases left unmatched: 8. Germline V gene sequence: CDR1 MDHEN, CDR2 SYDVKM. There are 14 residues in the CDR3. CDR3 amino acids: CASIPGRGRQPQHF. The CDR3 DNA is TGTGCCAGCATCCCTGGCAGGGGGCGTCAGCCCCAGCATTTT.

CDR3 region: CASSQKPGQGFGYEQYF. The CDR3 DNA reads as TGCGCCAGCAGTCAAAAACCGGGACAGGGTTTTGGCTACGAGCAGTACTTC. This chain uses TRBV5-1 with TRBJ2-7; TRBD1 aligns across 9 bases. CDR3 length: 17 amino acids. V trimming: 5 bases; J trimming: 3 bases; junction bases outside the gene matches: 15. Germline-derived CDR1 and CDR2 are SGHRS and YFSETQ.

This clone was seen a single time. The chain uses TRBV19 and TRBJ2-1; no definite D call. The V gene lost 5 bases and the J gene lost 4 bases, with 27 bases spanning the gap. The CDR3 consists of 19 residues. CDR1 LNHDA and CDR2 SQIVND come from the germline V gene (reference sequence). The CDR3 region has the DNA TGTGCCAGTAGTCAAATCACTGGGTCTCTAGAGGCCGGGTACAATGAGCAGTTCTTC. Protein sequence: CASSQITGSLEAGYNEQFF.

In its sample, this clone was seen once. This chain joins TRBV6-2 or TRBV6-3 and TRBJ1-1, with 9 bases matching TRBD1. The CDR3 is 13 residues long. The germline gives CDR1 MNHEY, CDR2 SVGEGT. V was clipped by 4 bases and J by 11 bases; unmatched bases: 8. The CDR3 DNA follows: TGTGCCAGCAGTTCCACAGGGGGCAAAGGGGCTTTCTTT. This encodes CASSSTGGKGAFF.